This passage covers 28 T cell receptor beta chains from one sample sequenced in a study of early T cells in non-severe SARS-CoV-2 infection. From the 5' RACE reads, TCRdb called clonotypes with MiXCR, one entry per CDR3 protein. Here the sample spans 70,000 to 90,000 distinct CDR3 sequences, under 15% being singletons. The sample taken for sequencing was whole blood. Receptors were obtained from an adult who was a healthcare worker with PCR-confirmed SARS-CoV-2 infection or an uninfected control (not recorded which).

This clonotype was counted a few times. The J gene is TRBJ2-7, the V gene TRBV28, with a tentative D call TRBD1 (5 bases). The CDR3 is made up of 15 amino acids. Germline V gives CDR1 MDHEN, CDR2 SYDVKM. V was cut by 3 bases and J by 0 bases, with 12 bases left in between. DNA of the CDR3: TGTGCCAGCAGTTTGGTGCAGGGAAGCTCCTACGAGCAGTACTTC. Its protein is CASSLVQGSSYEQYF.

The chain carries TRBV5-1 and TRBJ2-5; D remains unclear. Trimming pared 1 base from V and 3 bases from J, leaving 10 bases between. The CDR3 contains 14 residues. Germline V CDR1 and CDR2: SGHRS, YFSETQ. CDR3 protein: CASSLNPSEETQYF. CDR3 DNA sequence: TGCGCCAGCAGCTTGAACCCCTCGGAAGAGACCCAGTACTTC.

The J gene is TRBJ2-3, the V gene TRBV7-9, with D unresolved. Trimming took 3 bases from V and 5 from J, leaving 6 bases between them. The CDR3 runs 12 residues. Germline V gene sequence: CDR1 SEHNR, CDR2 FQNEAQ (reference sequence). CDR3 amino acids: CASSLHLDTQYF. DNA for the CDR3: TGTGCCAGCAGCTTGCACCTAGATACGCAGTATTTT. The variable domain in full, with the rest retrieved from reference TRBV7-9 and TRBJ2-3, is DTGVSQNPRHKITKRGQNVTFRCDPISEHNRLYWYRQTLGQGPEFLTYFQNEAQLEKSRLLSDRFSAERPKGSFSTLEIQRTEQGDSAMYLCASSLHLDTQYFGPGTRLTVL.

This clonotype has at least ten counts. The rearrangement joins TRBV27 to TRBJ1-6; D ambiguous. Looked up from germline, CDR1 is MNHEY and CDR2 is SMNVEV (reference sequence). V lost 2 bases and J 10 bases, leaving 12 bases between the germline ends. The CDR3 length is 14 residues. The CDR3: CASSLGPYGSPLHF. CDR3 in DNA: TGTGCCAGCAGTTTAGGGCCATACGGGTCACCCCTCCACTTT.

This clonotype was counted between two and nine times. This chain links TRBV5-1 with TRBJ2-7, with D unclear. CDR1 is SGHRS and CDR2 is YFSETQ in the germline V gene. This CDR3 has 12 amino acids. V lost 5 bases and J 3 bases, leaving 9 bases between the germline ends. This CDR3 is CASRRQNYEQYF. CDR3 in DNA: TGCGCCAGCAGGCGACAAAACTACGAGCAGTACTTC.

This sequence joins TRBV11-2 and TRBJ2-1; tentatively, D is TRBD1 or TRBD2 (5 bases each). The CDR3 length is 15 residues. With 7 bases removed from V and 2 bases from J, the gap between germline ends came to 15 bases. CDR1 and CDR2 (germline): SGHAT, FQNNGV. The CDR3 is CASNPGIGTYNEQFF. The CDR3 DNA reads TGTGCCAGCAACCCAGGGATCGGGACCTACAATGAGCAGTTCTTC. The variable domain in full, with the rest retrieved from reference TRBV11-2 and TRBJ2-1, is EAGVAQSPRYKIIEKRQSVAFWCNPISGHATLYWYQQILGQGPKLLIQFQNNGVVDDSQLPKDRFSAERLKGVDSTLKIQPAKLEDSAVYLCASNPGIGTYNEQFFGPGTRLTVL.

V and J are TRBV28 and TRBJ2-1, with TRBD2 matching 12 bases. Germline V gene data show CDR1 as MDHEN and CDR2 as SYDVKM. This CDR3 has 13 residues. Trimming took 8 bases from V and 8 from J; bases not matched to a gene: 4. CDR3 protein: CASRLAGEDEQFF. CDR3 coding DNA: TGTGCCAGCCGACTAGCGGGAGAGGATGAGCAGTTCTTC.

The chain employs TRBV12-3 or TRBV12-4 and TRBJ2-3; 11 bases map to TRBD2. With 5 bases clipped from V and 4 bases from J, the junction kept 5 bases outside the gene matches. The CDR3 is 15 amino acids. Written as DNA, the CDR3 is TGTGCCAGCAGTCTACTAGCGGGAGTGGCAGATACGCAGTATTTT. Protein: CASSLLAGVADTQYF.

This clonotype showed up many times. The J gene is TRBJ2-7, the V gene TRBV7-2, with D unresolved. This CDR3 contains 14 residues. Germline lookup yields CDR1 SGHTA and CDR2 FQGNSA. V was pared by 1 base and J by 2 bases, with 9 bases between. CDR3 residues: CASSLGGSAYEQYF. The CDR3 region has the DNA TGTGCCAGCAGCTTAGGGGGTTCGGCCTACGAGCAGTACTTC.

V usage is TRBV29-1 and J usage is TRBJ2-3; D gene unclear. The ends were cut back, 2 bases at V and 0 bases at J, with 3 bases in the middle. The CDR3 consists of 12 residues. Germline CDR1 reads SQVTM; CDR2 reads ANQGSEA. CDR3 nucleotide sequence: TGCAGCGTTGAAACTAGCACAGATACGCAGTATTTT. It codes for CSVETSTDTQYF.

The rearrangement links TRBV30 to TRBJ2-1; the match to TRBD2 covers 10 bases. The V gene's germline CDR1 is GTSNPN and CDR2 SVGIG (reference sequence). V dropped 2 bases and J dropped 8; count of bases not matched to a gene: 9. This CDR3 comprises 15 residues. In nucleotides, the CDR3 is TGTGCCTGGAGTCTAGCGGGAGTTAAACTAGATGAGCAGTTCTTC. Its protein product is CAWSLAGVKLDEQFF. The whole variable domain, filled in from reference TRBV30 and TRBJ2-1, reads SQTIHQWPATLVQPVGSPLSLECTVEGTSNPNLYWYRQAAGRGLQLLFYSVGIGQISSEVPQNLSASRPQDRQFILSSKKLLLSDSGFYLCAWSLAGVKLDEQFFGPGTRLTVL.

The chain carries TRBV6-2 or TRBV6-3 and TRBJ2-2; 9 bases line up with TRBD1. CDR3 size: 16 residues. V was clipped by 2 bases and J by 2 bases; unmatched bases: 3. The germline V gene has CDR1 MNHEY and CDR2 SVGEGT. Written as DNA, the CDR3 is TGTGCCAGCAGTTACACAGGGGGCGCAAACACCGGGGAGCTGTTTTTT. This codes for CASSYTGGANTGELFF.

This clonotype occurred a few times. The CDR3 DNA follows: TGTGCCAGCAGCCAAGAAAGCGGGGAACGCTCCTACGAGCAGTACTTC. As protein: CASSQESGERSYEQYF. V usage is TRBV4-2 and J usage is TRBJ2-7; 7 nucleotides align to TRBD2. Germline trimming cut 0 bases from V and 0 bases from J; bases unmatched to any gene: 5. In germline, CDR1 is LGHNA, CDR2 YNFKEQ. The CDR3 runs 16 residues.

The chain uses TRBV6-2 or TRBV6-3 and TRBJ2-4; TRBD1 aligns across 7 bases. Germline V gene data show CDR1 as MNHEY and CDR2 as SVGEGT. This CDR3 has 11 amino acids. CDR3 bases: TGTGCGACAGGGTTTGCTGACATTCAGTACTTC. Encoded protein: CATGFADIQYF.

The chain joins TRBV6-5 to TRBJ1-1; D is unresolved. Germline V gene lookup returns CDR1 MNHEY and CDR2 SVGAGI. V gave up 0 bases and J gave up 2 bases, with 7 bases separating them. The CDR3 has 14 residues. CDR3 protein: CASSYSAGNTEAFF. The CDR3 DNA is TGTGCCAGCAGTTACTCGGCGGGAAACACTGAAGCTTTCTTT.

Only a few counts were recorded for this clonotype. The CDR3 region is CSAPPSGGRTDTQYF. In DNA, the CDR3 is TGCAGTGCCCCCCCTTCGGGCGGGCGCACAGATACGCAGTATTTT. This chain connects TRBV20-1 to TRBJ2-3; D might be TRBD2 (5 bases). The CDR3 sequence is 15 residues long. Trimming removed 6 bases from V and 1 base from J, with 17 bases in between. CDR1 and CDR2 (germline): DFQATT, SNEGSKA (reference sequence).

The table lists this clonotype with a few counts. This chain connects TRBV20-1 to TRBJ1-3; D remains unclear. Trimming left V 0 bases short and J 1 base short, with 13 bases between. This CDR3 has 16 amino acids. The V gene's germline CDR1 is DFQATT and CDR2 SNEGSKA (reference sequence). The CDR3, as DNA: TGCAGTGCTAGAGACCCGGGAGGGTGGTCTGGAAACACCATATATTTT. Its translation: CSARDPGGWSGNTIYF.

CDR3 DNA: TGTGCCAGCGGGGGCCGGGACACTTCAACCACTGAAGCTTTCTTT. Translating it yields CASGGRDTSTTEAFF. The chain carries TRBV7-9 and TRBJ1-1; weak D call: TRBD1 (6 bases). CDR1 and CDR2 from the germline V gene are SEHNR and FQNEAQ (reference sequence). This CDR3 is built from 15 residues. The V gene lost 8 bases and the J gene lost 4 bases, with 20 bases spanning the gap.

This clonotype was recorded at least ten times. The chain employs TRBV12-3 or TRBV12-4 and TRBJ2-7, with D maybe TRBD2 (5 bases). Trimming shortened V by 7 bases and J by 5 bases, and 18 bases separated the two germline ends. The CDR3 length is 14 residues. Written as DNA, the CDR3 is TGTGCCAGCACCAAACCCCGCAGCGGCCACGAGCAGTACTTC. This encodes CASTKPRSGHEQYF.

The chain links TRBV7-8 to TRBJ2-3; D perhaps matches TRBD2 (6 bases). CDR3 length: 13 residues. Germline CDR1 reads SGHVS; CDR2 reads FQNEAQ. Trimming took 6 bases from V and 5 from J, leaving 12 bases between them. The CDR3, as DNA: TGTGCCAGCAGTCTAGCCGGGGGAGATACGCAGTATTTT. Residues: CASSLAGGDTQYF.

The chain links TRBV28 to TRBJ2-7, with a tentative D call TRBD1 (5 bases). V was shortened by 5 bases and J by 5 bases, with 19 bases between the two germline ends. Per germline, CDR1 MDHEN and CDR2 SYDVKM. The CDR3 consists of 15 residues. In DNA form, the CDR3 reads TGTGCCAGCAGTCCTGGGGCTTTGGCACGCAACGAGCAGTACTTC. Amino acid sequence: CASSPGALARNEQYF.

The chain is built from TRBV28 and TRBJ2-7, with D possibly TRBD1 on 6 matching bases. This CDR3 contains 14 residues. Germline V CDR1 and CDR2: MDHEN, SYDVKM. Trimming removed 6 bases at V and 0 bases at J, with 12 bases between. DNA for the CDR3: TGTGCCAGCAGCTACACAGGGAGCTCCTACGAGCAGTACTTC. This gives the protein CASSYTGSSYEQYF.

This clonotype has a count of ten or more. This chain joins TRBV11-1 and TRBJ2-1; 13 positions match TRBD2. The germline CDR1 and CDR2 sequences are SGHAT and FQDESV (reference sequence). The CDR3 extends over 20 amino acids. V shed 1 base and J 7 bases; nucleotides not matched to a gene: 16. In nucleotides, the CDR3 is TGTGCCAGCAGCTTAGGAACTAGCGGGAGGGCCCATATTCTCCGTAATGAGCAGTTCTTC. This gives the protein CASSLGTSGRAHILRNEQFF.

The chain links TRBV28 to TRBJ1-5, with 7 bases matching TRBD1. Germline CDR1 reads MDHEN; CDR2 reads SYDVKM. The CDR3 spans 15 residues. Unmatched junction bases numbered 6, after V lost 3 bases and J lost 4 bases. The CDR3 reads CASSFGGDSNQPQHF. The CDR3 nucleotides are TGTGCCAGCAGTTTTGGGGGGGACAGTAATCAGCCCCAGCATTTT.

This chain connects TRBV18 to TRBJ2-3, with 8 bases that match TRBD2. CDR3 size: 16 residues. The germline V gene encodes CDR1 KGHSH and CDR2 LQKENI. The trim removed 6 bases at V and 0 bases at J, leaving 8 bases unmatched. CDR3 sequence (DNA): TGTGCCAGCTCCCTTATAGCGGGACCTAGCACAGATACGCAGTATTTT. It is translated as CASSLIAGPSTDTQYF.

This clonotype was counted at least ten times. The chain links TRBV18 to TRBJ2-3; D uncertain. CDR1 KGHSH and CDR2 LQKENI come from the germline V gene. CDR3 length: 14 amino acids. The germline V and J ends were trimmed by 3 bases and 2 bases, with 9 bases remaining between them. CDR3 in amino acids: CASSPSLNTDTQYF. CDR3 nucleotides: TGTGCCAGCTCACCGTCTCTAAACACAGATACGCAGTATTTT.

This clonotype occurred many times. This chain links TRBV6-6 with TRBJ2-7; 8 bases map to TRBD2. The CDR3 spans 15 residues. V shed 2 bases, J shed 3 bases, and the junction held 6 bases outside the gene matches. Germline V gives CDR1 MNHNY, CDR2 SVGAGI (reference sequence). CDR3 nucleotides: TGTGCCAGCAGTTACGTAGGCCTAGCGGGCTACGAGCAGTACTTC. Translated, it gives CASSYVGLAGYEQYF.

CDR3 coding DNA: TGTGCCAGCAGTTTGGTTATCCGGGGGGCTAACTATGGCTACACCTTC. Residues: CASSLVIRGANYGYTF. This chain links TRBV12-3 or TRBV12-4 with TRBJ1-2; tentative D call: TRBD1 (5 bases). Trimming removed 3 bases at V and 0 bases at J, with 14 bases between. This CDR3 region has 16 residues.